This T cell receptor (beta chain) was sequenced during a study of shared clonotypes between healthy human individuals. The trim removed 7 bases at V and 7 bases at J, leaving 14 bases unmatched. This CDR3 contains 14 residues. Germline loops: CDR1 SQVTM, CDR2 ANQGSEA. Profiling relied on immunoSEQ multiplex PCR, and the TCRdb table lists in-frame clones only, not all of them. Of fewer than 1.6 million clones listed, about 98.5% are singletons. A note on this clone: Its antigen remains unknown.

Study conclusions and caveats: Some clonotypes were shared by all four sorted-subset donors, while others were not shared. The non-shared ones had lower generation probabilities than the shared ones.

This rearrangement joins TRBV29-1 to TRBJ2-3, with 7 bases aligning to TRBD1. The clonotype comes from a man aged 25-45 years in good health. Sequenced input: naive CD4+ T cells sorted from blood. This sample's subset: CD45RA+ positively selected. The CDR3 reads CSAKQGTKDNTQYF. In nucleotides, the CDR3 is TGCAGCGCAAAACAGGGGACCAAGGATAATACGCAGTATTTT.